The T cell receptor (beta chain) under discussion was sequenced for a study of OX40 agonist ivuxolimab in advanced cancers. Regarding the study as a whole: Compared with CD4+, CD8+ T cells on average had more expanded clones. Among the nonresponders, some also had low normalized T-cell clonal expansion.

Profiled with immunoSEQ multiplex PCR; TCRdb holds only in-frame clones, not every one. Altogether approximately 70,000 clones are present, 70% to 90% being singletons, with the ten largest covering 1.1%. With respect to this clone: Its specificity is not known.

The sample was CD4+ or CD8+ T cells sorted from blood, taken in a trial of the OX40 agonist ivuxolimab. This clonotype was sampled from an adult with an advanced solid tumor such as melanoma, head and neck, liver or kidney cancer.

The CDR3 loop is CASSLTEREGYTF. The CDR3 coding sequence is TGCGCCAGCAGCTTGACGGAACGGGAGGGCTACACCTTC. This sequence joins TRBV5-1 and TRBJ1-2; D is unresolved. The germline gives CDR1 SGHRS, CDR2 YFSETQ. V gave up 1 base and J gave up 8 bases, with 12 bases separating them. CDR3 size: 13 residues.